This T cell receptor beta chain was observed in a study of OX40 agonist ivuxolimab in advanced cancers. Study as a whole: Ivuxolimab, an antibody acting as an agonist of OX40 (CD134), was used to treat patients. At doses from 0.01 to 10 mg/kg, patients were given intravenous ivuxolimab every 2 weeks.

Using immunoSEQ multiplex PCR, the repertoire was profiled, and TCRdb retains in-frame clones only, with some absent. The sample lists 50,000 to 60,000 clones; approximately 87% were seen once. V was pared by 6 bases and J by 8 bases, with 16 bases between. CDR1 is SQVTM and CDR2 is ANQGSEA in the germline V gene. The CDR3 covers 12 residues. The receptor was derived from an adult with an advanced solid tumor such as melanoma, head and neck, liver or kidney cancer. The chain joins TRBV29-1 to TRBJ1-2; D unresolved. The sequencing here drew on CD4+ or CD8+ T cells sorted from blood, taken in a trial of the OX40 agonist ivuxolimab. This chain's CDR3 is CSVSFGVWGYTF. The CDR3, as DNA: TGCAGCGTCTCATTTGGGGTGTGGGGCTACACCTTC.